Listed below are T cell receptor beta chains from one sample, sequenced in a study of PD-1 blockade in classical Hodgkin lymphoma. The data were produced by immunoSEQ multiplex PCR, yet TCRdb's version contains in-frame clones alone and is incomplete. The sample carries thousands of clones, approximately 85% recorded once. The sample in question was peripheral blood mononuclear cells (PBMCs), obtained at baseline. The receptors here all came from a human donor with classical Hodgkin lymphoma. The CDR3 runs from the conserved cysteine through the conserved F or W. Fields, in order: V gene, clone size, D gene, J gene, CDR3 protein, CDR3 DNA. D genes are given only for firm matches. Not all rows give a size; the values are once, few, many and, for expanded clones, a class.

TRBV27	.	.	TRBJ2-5	CASRGEAETQYF	TGTGCCAGCAGGGGGGAAGCGGAGACCCAGTACTTC
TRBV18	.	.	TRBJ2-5	CASSLRTDQETQYF	TGTGCCAGCTCACTCAGGACGGACCAAGAGACCCAGTACTTC
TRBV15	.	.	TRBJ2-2	CATSMLFGELFF	TGTGCCACCAGCATGCTATTCGGGGAGCTGTTTTTT
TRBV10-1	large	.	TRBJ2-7	CASSEGAGGPYEQYF	TGCGCCAGCAGTGAGGGGGCTGGCGGGCCTTACGAGCAGTACTTC
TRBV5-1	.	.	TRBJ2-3	CASSLALAADTQYF	TGCGCCAGCAGCTTGGCGCTAGCAGCAGATACGCAGTATTTT
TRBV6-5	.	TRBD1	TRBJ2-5	CASSDRGLRETQYF	TGTGCCAGCTCGGACAGGGGGCTTCGGGAGACCCAGTACTTC
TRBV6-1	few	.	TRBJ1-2	CASSPGRRGYTF	TGTGCCAGCAGTCCAGGACGTCGTGGCTACACCTTC
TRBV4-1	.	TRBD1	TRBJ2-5	CASSQDPGQPETQYF	TGCGCCAGCAGCCAAGATCCGGGACAGCCAGAGACCCAGTACTTC
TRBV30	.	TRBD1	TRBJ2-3	CAFDIQGVDTQYF	TGTGCCTTCGACATACAGGGGGTAGATACGCAGTATTTT
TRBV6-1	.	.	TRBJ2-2	CASMLAGELFF	TGTGCCAGCATGCTCGCCGGGGAGCTGTTTTTT
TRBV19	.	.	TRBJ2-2	CASSSPGPTNTGELFF	TGTGCCAGTAGTAGCCCGGGACCTACGAACACCGGGGAGCTGTTTTTT
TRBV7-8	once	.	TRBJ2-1	CASSLTHYSEQFF	TGTGCCAGCAGCTTAACCCATTACAGCGAGCAGTTCTTC
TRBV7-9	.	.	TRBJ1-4	CASTPREANEKLFF	TGTGCCAGCACCCCTAGGGAAGCTAATGAAAAACTGTTTTTT
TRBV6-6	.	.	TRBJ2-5	CAAGMGTQYF	TGTGCCGCTGGAATGGGGACCCAGTACTTC
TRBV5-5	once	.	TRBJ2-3	CASSFTGGNGGDTQYF	TGTGCCAGCAGCTTCACAGGTGGGAACGGAGGAGATACGCAGTATTTT
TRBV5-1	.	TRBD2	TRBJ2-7	CASSLGSGRNEQYF	TGCGCCAGCAGCTTGGGTAGCGGGAGGAACGAGCAGTACTTC
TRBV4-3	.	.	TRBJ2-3	CASSQEWRGYTDTQYF	TGCGCCAGCAGCCAAGAGTGGCGGGGCTACACAGATACGCAGTATTTT
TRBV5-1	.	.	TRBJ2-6	CASSLEGRGANVLTF	TGCGCCAGCAGCTTGGAGGGGCGTGGGGCCAACGTCCTGACTTTC
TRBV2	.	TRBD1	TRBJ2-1	CATKVGRGFSYNEQFF	TGTGCCACCAAAGTTGGCAGGGGGTTTTCCTACAATGAGCAGTTCTTC
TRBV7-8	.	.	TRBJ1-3	CASSFGDLSGNTIYF	TGTGCCAGCAGCTTTGGGGATCTCTCTGGAAACACCATATATTTT
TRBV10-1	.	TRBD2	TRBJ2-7	CASRVVSGDPAGLYEQYF	TGCGCCAGCAGGGTGGTTAGCGGGGACCCAGCAGGGCTTTACGAGCAGTACTTC
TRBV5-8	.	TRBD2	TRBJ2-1	CASSFYDAGADEQFF	TGTGCCAGCAGCTTCTACGACGCGGGAGCTGATGAGCAGTTCTTC
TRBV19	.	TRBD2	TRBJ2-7	CASSRLTSGNEQYF	TGTGCCAGTAGTAGACTGACTAGCGGGAACGAGCAGTACTTC
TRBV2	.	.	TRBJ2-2	CASSRLLNTGELFF	TGTGCCAGCAGCAGGCTGCTGAACACCGGGGAGCTGTTTTTT
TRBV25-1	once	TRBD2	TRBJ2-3	CASSGLAGKGDTQYF	TGTGCCAGCTCTGGACTAGCGGGAAAAGGAGATACGCAGTATTTT
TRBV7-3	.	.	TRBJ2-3	CASSSAGGYSADTQYF	TGTGCCAGCAGCTCGGCCGGGGGATACTCAGCAGATACGCAGTATTTT
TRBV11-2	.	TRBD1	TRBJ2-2	CASRLIRGLGTGELFF	TGTGCCAGCAGATTGATCAGGGGGCTAGGGACCGGGGAGCTGTTTTTT
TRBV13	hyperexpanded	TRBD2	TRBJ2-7	CASSIRTSVDEQYF	TGTGCCAGCAGCATCCGGACTAGCGTGGACGAGCAGTACTTC
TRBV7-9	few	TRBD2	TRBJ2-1	CASSSGSGMTYNEQFF	TGTGCCAGCAGCTCCGGGAGCGGGATGACCTACAATGAGCAGTTCTTC
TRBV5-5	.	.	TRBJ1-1	CASSTERNTEAFF	TGTGCCAGCAGCACTGAGAGGAACACTGAAGCTTTCTTT
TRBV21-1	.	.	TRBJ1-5	CASSKDQGPVLNQPQHF	TGTGCCAGCAGCAAAGATCAGGGGCCGGTTCTCAATCAGCCCCAGCATTTT
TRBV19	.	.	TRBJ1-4	CASSTRGWFEKLFF	TGTGCCAGTAGTACCAGGGGATGGTTTGAAAAACTGTTTTTT
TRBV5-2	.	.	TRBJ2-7	CASSQAGSSYEQYF	TGCGCCAGCAGCCAAGCGGGAAGCTCCTACGAGCAGTACTTC
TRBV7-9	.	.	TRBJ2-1	CASSLVQGGEFF	TGTGCCAGCAGCTTAGTCCAGGGTGGAGAGTTCTTC
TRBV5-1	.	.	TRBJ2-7	CASSLPSYEQYF	TGCGCCAGCAGCCTCCCCAGTTACGAGCAGTACTTC
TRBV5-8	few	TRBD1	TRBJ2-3	CASSLGTGVKDTQYF	TGTGCCAGCAGCTTGGGGACAGGGGTAAAAGATACGCAGTATTTT
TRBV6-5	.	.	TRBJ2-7	CASSYQPASYEQYF	TGTGCCAGCAGTTACCAACCAGCCAGCTACGAGCAGTACTTC
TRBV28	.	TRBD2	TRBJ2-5	CASSAISGSGETQYF	TGTGCCAGCAGTGCGATTAGCGGGAGTGGAGAGACCCAGTACTTC
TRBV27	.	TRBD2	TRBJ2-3	CASSLDGTSGSEGDTQYF	TGTGCCAGCAGTTTAGACGGGACTAGCGGGAGCGAGGGTGATACGCAGTATTTT